A selection of T cell receptor beta chains follows, all from one sample in a study of blood T cell repertoires in COVID-19. This table comes from immunoSEQ multiplex PCR, and its TCRdb copy is limited to in-frame clones, with some not included. The table shows 93,000 or so clones, with 89% occurring only once. Material: peripheral blood. The receptors were gathered from a woman aged 80 or over in a cohort sampled during active COVID-19. The CDR3 runs from the conserved cysteine through the conserved F or W. The D gene is left open where the match is weak. Size is omitted from some rows. Given values are once, few, many or a class for expanded clones.

DNA	CDR3	D	size	J	V
TGTGCCAGCAGTTTCGGGGGTTCGGGTAGATCACCCCTCCACTTT	CASSFGGSGRSPLHF	.	.	TRBJ1-6	TRBV27
TGTGCCAGCTCACCACAACAGGGGTCCACAGATACGCAGTATTTT	CASSPQQGSTDTQYF	TRBD1	few	TRBJ2-3	TRBV18
TGTGCCAGCAGTTACTCGATGGCTAGCGGGGGTAGTCACACAGATACGCAGTATTTT	CASSYSMASGGSHTDTQYF	TRBD2	few	TRBJ2-3	TRBV6-2/TRBV6-3
TGTGCCAGCAGCTTAACGGGAGGGCGCCAAGAGACCCAGTACTTC	CASSLTGGRQETQYF	TRBD2	.	TRBJ2-5	TRBV7-2
TGTGCCACCAGTGAGGGCAATTATGGCTACACCTTC	CATSEGNYGYTF	.	.	TRBJ1-2	TRBV24-1
TGTGCCACCAGTGATTGGGGCGGCTACGAGCAGTACTTC	CATSDWGGYEQYF	.	.	TRBJ2-7	TRBV24-1
TGTGCCAGCTCACCAGGGGCTGGAGAGACCCAGTACTTC	CASSPGAGETQYF	.	.	TRBJ2-5	TRBV18
TGCGCCAGCAGCCAAGCCGGACAGGGGGCGCGAACTGAAGCTTTCTTT	CASSQAGQGARTEAFF	TRBD1	.	TRBJ1-1	TRBV4-1
TGTGCCAGTAGCACCTCACGGGACAGTACAGATACGCAGTATTTT	CASSTSRDSTDTQYF	TRBD1	.	TRBJ2-3	TRBV19
TGTGCCAGCAAGGCGGGAGGTCCAGCCATAGATACGCAGTATTTT	CASKAGGPAIDTQYF	TRBD2	.	TRBJ2-3	TRBV7-2
TGTGCCAGCAACCAAGGGGGCCAGGTAGAAGCTTTCTTT	CASNQGGQVEAFF	TRBD1	.	TRBJ1-1	TRBV6-6
TGTGCCACCAGCAGAGACCGGAGCTCCTACGAGCAGTACTTC	CATSRDRSSYEQYF	.	.	TRBJ2-7	TRBV15
TGTGCCAGCAGCCTCCACCGACAGGCCTACGAGCAGTACTTC	CASSLHRQAYEQYF	.	.	TRBJ2-7	TRBV5-8
TGTGCCAGCAGTGACCGCGGAGACAGTACGGCTTTCTTT	CASSDRGDSTAFF	.	.	TRBJ1-1	TRBV6-4
TGTGCCACCAGCAGAGATTATAGCGGGAGTGCAGATACGCAGTATTTT	CATSRDYSGSADTQYF	TRBD2	.	TRBJ2-3	TRBV15
TGTGCCAGCAGTTCAGGGGGGACGACTGAAGCTTTCTTT	CASSSGGTTEAFF	TRBD1	.	TRBJ1-1	TRBV12-3/TRBV12-4
TGTGCCAGCAGCTCAGGGCAGGCCCTCTATGAAGCTTTCTTT	CASSSGQALYEAFF	.	.	TRBJ1-1	TRBV5-5
TGTGCCAGCAGCGCGGGACAGAACTATGGCTACACCTTC	CASSAGQNYGYTF	TRBD1	.	TRBJ1-2	TRBV14
TGTGCCAGCAATCGTGGGGGGACAGGCTCCTACAATGAGCAGTTCTTC	CASNRGGTGSYNEQFF	TRBD1	once	TRBJ2-1	TRBV28
TGTGCCAGCAGCCAAGGGCCCAAGAGACAGGGCCCCCCAGATACGCAGTATTTT	CASSQGPKRQGPPDTQYF	TRBD1	once	TRBJ2-3	TRBV3-1/TRBV3-2
TGTGCCAGTAGTGGAACAGGGGGAAGGGAGACCCAGTACTTC	CASSGTGGRETQYF	TRBD1	.	TRBJ2-5	TRBV19
TGTGCCAGTAGCGACAGCTTTCCCGCTGAAGCTTTCTTT	CASSDSFPAEAFF	.	.	TRBJ1-1	TRBV19
TGTGCCAGCAGTTACTCGAGTAGGCAGGAGGGCGGCTACACCTTC	CASSYSSRQEGGYTF	.	.	TRBJ1-2	TRBV6-5
TGTGCTAGTGGTTCGAGTGGGCCATGGGATGGCTACACCTTC	CASGSSGPWDGYTF	.	.	TRBJ1-2	TRBV12-5
TGCGCCAGCAGCCCTTCGGACAGGTACCTCTCCTACGAGCAGTACTTC	CASSPSDRYLSYEQYF	TRBD1	.	TRBJ2-7	TRBV4-1
TGTGCCAGCAGTGAAACTAGCGGTCTCGAGCAGTACTTC	CASSETSGLEQYF	TRBD2	.	TRBJ2-7	TRBV2
TGTGCCACCAGTGCAACCCCAGGGTGGGGGGCCTACAATGAGCAGTTCTTC	CATSATPGWGAYNEQFF	.	.	TRBJ2-1	TRBV24-1
TGTGCCACCAGCGGAACACTGCAGGGGTACGAGCAGTACTTC	CATSGTLQGYEQYF	.	.	TRBJ2-7	TRBV15
TGCGCCAGCAGCCAGGCTTGGCAGGGGAACACTGAAGCTTTCTTT	CASSQAWQGNTEAFF	.	.	TRBJ1-1	TRBV4-1
TGTGCCAGTAGTGAGCTCCGGGACAGGGCATCCGAGCAGTACTTC	CASSELRDRASEQYF	TRBD1	.	TRBJ2-7	TRBV19
TGTGCCAGCAGCTTATCCCTAGGGGAAGCAGATACGCAGTATTTT	CASSLSLGEADTQYF	.	.	TRBJ2-3	TRBV11-2
TGTGCCAGCAGTAATACAGGGGAAGCTTTCTTT	CASSNTGEAFF	.	.	TRBJ1-1	TRBV2
TGTGCCAGCAGTTACTCGGCAGGGGAGAACACTGAAGCTTTCTTT	CASSYSAGENTEAFF	.	.	TRBJ1-1	TRBV6-2/TRBV6-3
TGTGCCAGCAGCTTACAGGGGGGCGGCTACAATGAGCAGTTCTTC	CASSLQGGGYNEQFF	.	.	TRBJ2-1	TRBV11-1
TGTGCCTGGAGTGTAAGGCAGGGGTCCCAGCATTTT	CAWSVRQGSQHF	.	.	TRBJ1-5	TRBV30
TGTGCCAGCAGTTTCGGCGGGACTTACAATGAGCAGTTCTTC	CASSFGGTYNEQFF	.	.	TRBJ2-1	TRBV28
TGTGCCAGCAGCTTAGTAGGTAGCGGGAGCGGCGAGCAGTACTTC	CASSLVGSGSGEQYF	TRBD2	.	TRBJ2-7	TRBV11-2
TGTGCCAGCAGCTTCGGGGGGTCTGGAAACACCATATATTTT	CASSFGGSGNTIYF	.	.	TRBJ1-3	TRBV11-2
TGTGCCAGTAGTATAATGGCACAATCTGGAAACACCATATATTTT	CASSIMAQSGNTIYF	.	.	TRBJ1-3	TRBV19
TGTGCCAGCAGTGAAGGGACAGGTATTGTGTATGGCTACACCTTC	CASSEGTGIVYGYTF	TRBD1	many	TRBJ1-2	TRBV2
TGTGCCAGCAGTTTCTCAGGGGGAGCCGGGGAATATTTGCACACCTTC	CASSFSGGAGEYLHTF	TRBD1	.	TRBJ1-2	TRBV28
TGTGCCAGCAGCCAAAGTAGTAGCGGGGGGACTTTCTCCTACGAGCAGTACTTC	CASSQSSSGGTFSYEQYF	TRBD2	.	TRBJ2-7	TRBV3-1/TRBV3-2
TGTGCCAGCAGTTCCAGGGGAATGAACGAGCAGTACTTC	CASSSRGMNEQYF	.	.	TRBJ2-7	TRBV27
TGCAGCGACGGGGTACCCCCCTATGGCTACACCTTC	CSDGVPPYGYTF	.	.	TRBJ1-2	TRBV29-1